The subject of this entry is one T cell receptor (beta chain). What it binds is not known. This specimen comes from a study of long-term antiretroviral therapy in people with HIV. Each participant with HIV received care in the United States. The germline gives CDR1 MNHEY, CDR2 SMNVEV (reference sequence). Trimming cost V 4 bases and J 7 bases, with 13 bases left between them. The CDR3 has 13 residues. Whole-study findings and limits: Clones expanded before ART dominated the repertoire at all time points.

Sequencing relied on immunoSEQ assay v3.0, run at survey level. Clones were read by immunoSEQ multiplex PCR, and TCRdb kept only the in-frame ones, dropping some. Among approximately 24,000 clones listed, 81% were seen once. The sample was unsorted PBMCs, taken at the start of antiretroviral therapy, before treatment. This TCR was recovered from a woman under 30 with HIV. V gene TRBV27 combines with J gene TRBJ1-1; perhaps TRBD1 as D (6 bases). CDR3 DNA: TGTGCCAGCAGTTCAAGGGACATCCGTGAAGCTTTCTTT. Protein: CASSSRDIREAFF.